This is a list of T cell receptor beta chains from one sample in a study of early T cells in non-severe SARS-CoV-2 infection. One entry per CDR3 protein results from TCRdb running MiXCR on the 5' RACE reads. The table shows tens of thousands of distinct CDR3 sequences, with around 6% occurring only once. The specimen was whole blood. Receptor source: an adult who was a healthcare worker with PCR-confirmed SARS-CoV-2 infection or an uninfected control (not recorded which). CDR3s include the opening cysteine and the closing phenylalanine or tryptophan. D genes are given only for firm matches. The size of a clone is reported for some rows only, either as once, few or many, or as a class for expanded clones.

j_call	d_call	clone_size	v_call	cdr3_nt	cdr3_aa
TRBJ1-4	NA	many	TRBV10-2	TGCGCCAGCAGTGAGTCAGTGAAACTGTTTTTT	CASSESVKLFF
TRBJ2-4	NA	few	TRBV11-2	TGTGCCAGCAGCCCGCCATCTGGGGCCAAAAACATTCAGTACTTC	CASSPPSGAKNIQYF
TRBJ2-2	TRBD1	many	TRBV7-2	TGTGCCAGCAGCGCGCGGACAGGGGAAAACACCGGGGAGCTGTTTTTT	CASSARTGENTGELFF
TRBJ1-2	NA	many	TRBV30	TGTGCCTGGAGTCCTGGATATGGCTACACCTTC	CAWSPGYGYTF
TRBJ2-7	NA	many	TRBV18	TGTGCCAGCTCACCGGGGAGGGGGTACGAGCAGTACTTC	CASSPGRGYEQYF
TRBJ1-2	NA	many	TRBV30	TGTGCCTGGAGTGTACGAGGCACTAACTATGGCTACACCTTC	CAWSVRGTNYGYTF
TRBJ2-5	TRBD2	many	TRBV29-1	TGCAGCGTTGAATTCGGGCGGGAGTTCGGGACCCAGTACTTC	CSVEFGREFGTQYF
TRBJ1-6	TRBD1	many	TRBV10-1	TGCGCCAGCTGTCGGGACAGGGGAGCCGTCTTTCCAGGTTTCCTCCACTTT	CASCRDRGAVFPGFLHF
TRBJ1-1	NA	many	TRBV20-1	TGCAGTGCTAGAGCGGACACGGAAAGGGCTTTCTTT	CSARADTERAFF
TRBJ2-5	TRBD1	many	TRBV29-1	TGCAGCGTTAGACAGGGGAGCTCGTTCGGGGAGACCCAGTACTTC	CSVRQGSSFGETQYF
TRBJ1-3	NA	many	TRBV29-1	TGCAGCGTTGAAACAGGGTCCTCTGGAAACACCATATATTTT	CSVETGSSGNTIYF
TRBJ2-5	TRBD2	once	TRBV29-1	TGCAGCGTAGGACTAGCGGGAGGAGAGACCCAGTACTTC	CSVGLAGGETQYF
TRBJ2-7	NA	many	TRBV6-5	TGTGCCAGCAGTTATTACAACGAGCAGTACTTC	CASSYYNEQYF
TRBJ2-1	NA	many	TRBV7-6	TGTGCCAGCAGCTTAGCCACGGACGTGCACAATGAGCAGTTCTTC	CASSLATDVHNEQFF
TRBJ1-1	TRBD1	many	TRBV6-6	TGTGCCAGCAGTTACCGACAGGGAGGGTCTGAAGCTTTCTTT	CASSYRQGGSEAFF
TRBJ1-4	NA	many	TRBV11-2	TGTGCCAGCAGCTTAGTTTCCCAGTCTAATGAAAAACTGTTTTTT	CASSLVSQSNEKLFF
TRBJ1-2	NA	many	TRBV14	TGTGCCAGCAGCCAAAACCGGGACAACGTTAACTATGGCTACACCTTC	CASSQNRDNVNYGYTF
TRBJ1-5	NA	many	TRBV12-3/TRBV12-4	TGTGCCAGCTGTCGAGACAGGAGCAATCAGCCCCAGCATTTT	CASCRDRSNQPQHF
TRBJ2-5	TRBD1	many	TRBV20-1	TGCAGTGCTAGAGATGCACAGGGGATGGGGACCCAGTACTTC	CSARDAQGMGTQYF
TRBJ1-2	TRBD1	many	TRBV4-3	TGCGCCAGCAGCCAAGCACAGGGGAACTATGGCTACACCTTC	CASSQAQGNYGYTF
TRBJ2-3	NA	many	TRBV18	TGTGCCAGCTCACCGGTCCGGGGGAGCACAGATACGCAGTATTTT	CASSPVRGSTDTQYF
TRBJ2-1	TRBD2	many	TRBV6-5	TGTGCCAGCAGGCTGGGACTAGCGGGACTCAATGAGCAGTTCTTC	CASRLGLAGLNEQFF
TRBJ2-2	NA	NA	TRBV2	TGTGCCAGCACCAGAAACACCGGGGAGCTGTTTTTT	CASTRNTGELFF
TRBJ2-7	TRBD1	many	TRBV6-5	TGTGCCAGCAGTTACACGACAGGGAATTACGAGCAGTACTTC	CASSYTTGNYEQYF
TRBJ1-5	NA	many	TRBV7-9	TGTGCCAGCAGCCCGTATGATCAGCCCCAGCATTTT	CASSPYDQPQHF
TRBJ2-7	TRBD1	many	TRBV7-9	TGTGCCAGCAGCCGCCGGGACAGGTCGCCTACCGAGCAGTACTTC	CASSRRDRSPTEQYF
TRBJ1-6	TRBD1	many	TRBV27	TGTGCCAGCAAAAGGGACAGTATTTCACCCCTCCACTTT	CASKRDSISPLHF
TRBJ2-3	TRBD2	many	TRBV27	TGTGCCAGCACCACCATAGCGGGAGCCGGAGATACGCAGTATTTT	CASTTIAGAGDTQYF
TRBJ2-5	NA	many	TRBV27	TGTGCCAGCACGGACGGGGGCACGAAGACCCAGTACTTC	CASTDGGTKTQYF
TRBJ2-7	NA	NA	TRBV5-1	TGCGCCAGGGACAGAAGCTCCTACGAGCAGTACTTC	CARDRSSYEQYF
TRBJ2-7	NA	NA	TRBV7-2	TGTGCCAGCAGCCTGCAAAGTCTAGCACGGTACGAGCAGTACTTC	CASSLQSLARYEQYF
TRBJ2-7	NA	many	TRBV29-1	TGCAGCGTTGACACTTCCTACGAGCAGTACTTC	CSVDTSYEQYF
TRBJ2-7	TRBD2	NA	TRBV12-5	TGTGCTAGTGGTTTGGTCCCCCCGGGAGGGATGGTGCTCGAGCAGTACTTC	CASGLVPPGGMVLEQYF
TRBJ2-3	TRBD1	many	TRBV15	TGTGCCACCAGCAGACAGGGGGCAGATACGCAGTATTTT	CATSRQGADTQYF
TRBJ2-3	NA	many	TRBV20-1	TGCAGTGCTAGCGGATTAAGTAGCGCAGATACGCAGTATTTT	CSASGLSSADTQYF
TRBJ1-5	TRBD1	many	TRBV4-1	TGCGCCAGCAGCCAAACCGTACAGGGGAATCAGCCCCAGCATTTT	CASSQTVQGNQPQHF
TRBJ2-1	TRBD2	many	TRBV7-6	TGTGCCAGCAGCTTGGCGGGAGCCCCCCCCAATGAGCAGTTCTTC	CASSLAGAPPNEQFF
TRBJ2-7	NA	NA	TRBV29-1	TGCAGCGTGAGCACTTCCGCCTACGAGCAGTACTTC	CSVSTSAYEQYF
TRBJ2-7	TRBD2	many	TRBV7-9	TGTGCCAGCAGCTTAAGCATGCGGGGGGGCGCCTACGAGCAGTACTTC	CASSLSMRGGAYEQYF
TRBJ2-1	NA	medium-sized	TRBV7-9	TGTGCCAGCAGCTTTGGGAATGAGCAGTTCTTC	CASSFGNEQFF
TRBJ1-6	NA	few	TRBV12-3/TRBV12-4	TGTGCCAGCAGTTTAAGGCCCGGCCATAATTCACCCCTCCACTTT	CASSLRPGHNSPLHF
TRBJ2-5	NA	many	TRBV11-2	TGTGCCAGCAGCTTAGACTATGGGGGGGCCAAAGAGACCCAGTACTTC	CASSLDYGGAKETQYF
TRBJ2-1	TRBD2	many	TRBV5-3	TGTGCCAGAAGCTTAGCGGGAGCCTACAATGAGCAGTTCTTC	CARSLAGAYNEQFF
TRBJ1-1	TRBD1	many	TRBV10-3	TGTGCCATCAGTGACAGGGACAGGGTTGGAGCTTTCTTT	CAISDRDRVGAFF
TRBJ2-1	TRBD1	many	TRBV5-1	TGCGCCAGCACCCAAAATCAGGGGGCTGATGAGCAGTTCTTC	CASTQNQGADEQFF
TRBJ2-7	NA	many	TRBV5-1	TGCGCCAGCAGCTTTTCAGGGGCGTTGGGCGGCTACGAGCAGTACTTC	CASSFSGALGGYEQYF
TRBJ1-2	NA	many	TRBV12-3/TRBV12-4	TGTGCCAGCAGTTTCGGGAGCGGAGGCTACACCTTC	CASSFGSGGYTF